The 32 T cell receptor beta chains reported below all come from one sample, sequenced in a study of control samples from healthy donors and cancer patients. The repertoire was sequenced with immunoSEQ multiplex PCR; TCRdb's copy has only in-frame clones and lacks some. The sample lists about 120,000 clones, around 90% seen once, with 30% to 50% in the top ten. The sequencing sample was made of blood. All receptors come from a man aged 50 to 60 in good health.

The chain joins TRBV12-3 or TRBV12-4 to TRBJ1-2; weak D call: TRBD1 (6 bases). CDR3 length: 13 residues. Between the trimmed V and J ends, which lost 6 bases and 4 bases, there was a span of 12 bases. The CDR3 coding sequence is TGTGCCAGCAGCAATACAGGGATCTATGGCTACACCTTC. This sequence encodes CASSNTGIYGYTF.

This chain connects TRBV2 to TRBJ1-6; 7 nucleotides agree with TRBD1. Germline V gene lookup returns CDR1 SNHLY and CDR2 FYNNEI. The V and J ends lost 4 bases and 7 bases, in that order; junction bases with no gene match: 7. This CDR3 has 15 residues. The CDR3 sequence is CASSGRQGVNSPLHF. The CDR3 nucleotides are TGTGCCAGCAGTGGGAGACAGGGCGTAAATTCACCCCTCCACTTT.

This chain links TRBV2 with TRBJ2-2; weak D call: TRBD2 (6 bases). Per germline, CDR1 SNHLY and CDR2 FYNNEI. Trimming took off 4 bases at V and 5 bases at J, with 20 bases between the two ends. This CDR3 is built from 17 residues. This CDR3 is CASSVPPGVVQTGELFF. The CDR3, as DNA: TGTGCCAGCAGTGTCCCCCCGGGGGTGGTTCAAACCGGGGAGCTGTTTTTT.

This clone was seen more than once but under ten times. The chain recombines TRBV7-9 with TRBJ2-7; 7 bases fit TRBD1. The CDR3 contains 14 residues. Trimming removed 5 bases from V and 3 bases from J; junction bases left unmatched: 7. From germline, CDR1 is SEHNR and CDR2 FQNEAQ (reference sequence). The CDR3 region has the DNA TGTGCCAGCAGCCCATCGACAGGGATCTACGAGCAGTACTTC. Residues: CASSPSTGIYEQYF.

This clone was picked up one time. The V gene is TRBV6-2 or TRBV6-3, the J gene TRBJ1-2; 10 nucleotides line up with TRBD1. V gave up 2 bases and J gave up 0 bases; unmatched junction bases: 3. Germline V gene sequence: CDR1 MNHEY, CDR2 SVGEGT. This CDR3 region has 16 residues. In nucleotides, the CDR3 is TGTGCCAGCAGTTACCGGGACAGGGGTCCTAACTATGGCTACACCTTC. It yields the protein CASSYRDRGPNYGYTF.

The chain combines TRBV5-1 with TRBJ2-2; 7 nucleotides line up with TRBD2. The CDR3 totals 15 residues. The V segment lost 7 bases and the J segment 0 bases; nucleotides outside the gene matches: 6. Germline assignment: CDR1 SGHRS and CDR2 YFSETQ. CDR3: CASEKRGTNTGELFF. In DNA form, the CDR3 reads TGCGCCAGCGAAAAGCGGGGAACGAACACCGGGGAGCTGTTTTTT.

The count of this clone is one. The V gene is TRBV3-1 (or the pseudogene TRBV3-2), the J gene TRBJ2-7; TRBD1 is a possible D gene (5 bases). V was cut by 2 bases and J by 0 bases, with 11 bases left in between. The CDR3 runs to 15 residues. Germline-derived CDR1 and CDR2 are LGHDT and YNNKEL (reference sequence). CDR3 in DNA: TGTGCCAGCAGCCAACCGACAGCGAGCTCCTACGAGCAGTACTTC. Translated: CASSQPTASSYEQYF.

The chain recombines TRBV6-1 with TRBJ1-5, with 9 bases that match TRBD1. V gave up 1 base and J gave up 5 bases; unmatched junction bases: 3. Germline V gene data show CDR1 as MNHNS and CDR2 as SASEGT. The CDR3 sequence is 15 residues long. In nucleotides, the CDR3 is TGTGCCAGCAGTGAAGACAGGGGGCATCATCAGCCCCAGCATTTT. Protein: CASSEDRGHHQPQHF.

This clone came up once. The chain has TRBV7-9 and TRBJ2-7; D assignment may be TRBD1 or TRBD2 (7 bases each). The CDR3 loop spans 13 amino acids. V was clipped by 4 bases and J by 5 bases, with 12 bases between them. Germline CDR1 and CDR2: SEHNR and FQNEAQ (reference sequence). The CDR3 DNA sequence: TGTGCCAGCAGCTCGTCAGGGGGGGACGAGCAGTACTTC. It encodes CASSSSGGDEQYF.

The chain uses TRBV7-8 and TRBJ2-2; D remains ambiguous. The CDR3 runs 16 residues. Germline loops: CDR1 SGHVS, CDR2 FQNEAQ. V lost 1 base and J 0 bases, leaving 9 bases between the germline ends. For the CDR3, the DNA is TGTGCCAGCAGCTTAGGTTCTCTAGCGAACACCGGGGAGCTGTTTTTT. Its protein is CASSLGSLANTGELFF. Supplemented by reference TRBV7-8 and TRBJ2-2, the full variable domain reads GAGVSQSPRYKVAKRGQDVALRCDPISGHVSLFWYQQALGQGPEFLTYFQNEAQLDKSGLPSDRFFAERPEGSVSTLKIQRTQQEDSAVYLCASSLGSLANTGELFFGEGSRLTVL.

The chain employs TRBV6-1 and TRBJ2-1; TRBD1 might be the D (6 bases). Germline assignment: CDR1 MNHNS and CDR2 SASEGT. V dropped 7 bases and J dropped 7 bases, with 26 bases sitting between them. The CDR3 runs to 17 residues. In DNA, the CDR3 is TGTGCCAGCAATGACCCCAGGGGTACGCGGCTCGTGAATGAGCAGTTCTTC. Translating gives CASNDPRGTRLVNEQFF.

This clone has just a few counts. Other DNA sequences of this sample code for an identical CDR3. The chain combines TRBV5-1 with TRBJ2-3, with 12 bases lining up with TRBD2. The CDR3 spans 14 residues. From germline, CDR1 is SGHRS and CDR2 YFSETQ. The ends lost 4 bases at V and 4 bases at J; junction bases unmatched: 1. This CDR3 is CASSPSGGADTQYF. The DNA for the CDR3 is TGCGCCAGCAGCCCTAGCGGGGGGGCAGATACGCAGTATTTT.

The chain employs TRBV25-1 and TRBJ1-1; D is unresolved. The CDR3 loop spans 17 amino acids. V was trimmed by 3 bases and J by 3 bases, leaving 20 bases between them. Germline CDR1 MGHDK, CDR2 SYGVNS. This CDR3 is CASSEAGRGPKDTEAFF. CDR3 in DNA: TGTGCCAGCAGTGAGGCCGGGAGAGGACCCAAGGACACTGAAGCTTTCTTT.

This clone appeared a single time. This sequence joins TRBV7-9 and TRBJ1-1, with D unresolved. CDR3 length: 13 residues. CDR1 is SEHNR and CDR2 is FQNEAQ in the germline V gene (reference sequence). The V end lost 3 bases, the J end lost 1 base, and 6 bases lay between the germline ends. CDR3 residues: CASSFGANTEAFF. CDR3 in DNA: TGTGCCAGCAGCTTTGGTGCGAACACTGAAGCTTTCTTT.

This rearrangement joins TRBV25-1 to TRBJ2-2, with 9 nucleotides matching TRBD1. This CDR3 spans 16 amino acids. V was clipped by 3 bases and J by 5 bases; unmatched bases: 7. The germline CDR1 and CDR2 sequences are MGHDK and SYGVNS. The CDR3 loop reads CASSDFRTGDTGELFF. The CDR3 coding sequence is TGTGCCAGCAGTGATTTCAGGACAGGGGATACCGGGGAGCTGTTTTTT.

The V gene is TRBV3-1 (or the pseudogene TRBV3-2), the J gene TRBJ1-2; TRBD1 aligns across 12 bases. With 0 bases clipped from V and 5 bases from J, the junction kept 10 bases outside the gene matches. The CDR3 runs 18 residues. Per germline, CDR1 LGHDT and CDR2 YNNKEL (reference sequence). CDR3 loop: CASSQEGQGAPLEYGYTF. The CDR3 coding sequence is TGTGCCAGCAGCCAAGAGGGACAGGGGGCCCCCTTAGAATATGGCTACACCTTC.

The rearrangement joins TRBV19 to TRBJ2-1; 8 positions match TRBD1. CDR1 is LNHDA, CDR2 SQIVND, per germline (reference sequence). The V gene end was trimmed by 2 bases and the J gene end by 7 bases; junction bases not matched to a gene: 10. This CDR3 contains 16 residues. The CDR3 loop is CASSIIAGGLDNEQFF. DNA of the CDR3: TGTGCCAGTAGTATAATCGCAGGGGGCCTGGATAATGAGCAGTTCTTC. The full variable domain, rest sourced from reference TRBV19 and TRBJ2-1, is DGGITQSPKYLFRKEGQNVTLSCEQNLNHDAMYWYRQDPGQGLRLIYYSQIVNDFQKGDIAEGYSVSREKKESFPLTVTSAQKNPTAFYLCASSIIAGGLDNEQFFGPGTRLTVL.

The gene calls are TRBV6-5 and TRBJ1-1; 7 nucleotides match TRBD1. Trimming took 9 bases from V and 3 from J; bases not matched to a gene: 10. Germline lookup yields CDR1 MNHEY and CDR2 SVGAGI. This CDR3 region has 14 residues. The DNA of the CDR3 is TGTGCCAGTAGATTGACAGGGAAGGACACTGAAGCTTTCTTT. Translated: CASRLTGKDTEAFF.

The CDR3 DNA is TGTGCCAGCAGCTTAGCCGCCCCTTTTGAAGCTTTCTTT. Translated, it gives CASSLAAPFEAFF. The V gene is TRBV7-2, the J gene TRBJ1-1; unclear D gene. Germline V gene lookup returns CDR1 SGHTA and CDR2 FQGNSA. The CDR3 loop spans 13 amino acids. The germline V and J ends were trimmed by 0 bases and 7 bases, with 9 bases remaining between them.

V is TRBV7-2 and J is TRBJ2-7, with D maybe TRBD2 (6 bases). Germline assignment: CDR1 SGHTA and CDR2 FQGNSA. The germline V and J ends were trimmed by 5 bases and 2 bases, with 13 bases remaining between them. CDR3 size: 14 residues. In DNA form, the CDR3 reads TGTGCCAGCAGCAGAAGCGGGTCACCCTACGAGCAGTACTTC. Translation: CASSRSGSPYEQYF.

The V gene is TRBV6-5, the J gene TRBJ2-1; D gene ambiguous. The CDR3 is 12 amino acids. V was trimmed by 5 bases and J by 2 bases, leaving 4 bases between them. Looked up from germline, CDR1 is MNHEY and CDR2 is SVGAGI. This CDR3 reads CASSPTYNEQFF. In nucleotides, the CDR3 is TGTGCCAGCAGTCCAACCTACAATGAGCAGTTCTTC.

This sequence joins TRBV9 and TRBJ1-1, with D possibly TRBD1 on 6 matching bases. The V gene's germline CDR1 is SGDLS and CDR2 YYNGEE. The CDR3 has 13 residues. Trimming pared 4 bases from V and 10 bases from J, leaving 17 bases between. DNA for the CDR3: TGTGCCAGCAGCCCCCTCGAGGGGGGCGCAGCTTTCTTT. Encoded protein: CASSPLEGGAAFF.

This chain joins TRBV3-1 (or the pseudogene TRBV3-2) and TRBJ1-1, with no clear D. V was shortened by 0 bases and J by 12 bases, with 11 bases between the two germline ends. This CDR3 is 12 amino acids long. Germline CDR1 is LGHDT and CDR2 is YNNKEL (reference sequence). The chain's CDR3 is CASSQDTAGSFF. CDR3 in DNA: TGTGCCAGCAGCCAAGACACAGCCGGGTCTTTCTTT.

This clone was detected a few times. J is TRBJ1-2 and V is TRBV18, with a tentative D call TRBD1 (5 bases). Germline assignment: CDR1 KGHSH and CDR2 LQKENI. The CDR3 length is 16 residues. V was pared by 2 bases and J by 2 bases, with 15 bases between. The CDR3 nucleotides read TGTGCCAGCTCACCAAGCCGGATGGACACAAACTATGGCTACACCTTC. It specifies CASSPSRMDTNYGYTF. Drawing the rest from reference TRBV18 and TRBJ1-2, the complete variable domain is NAGVMQNPRHLVRRRGQEARLRCSPMKGHSHVYWYRQLPEEGLKFMVYLQKENIIDESGMPKERFSAEFPKEGPSILRIQQVVRGDSAAYFCASSPSRMDTNYGYTFGSGTRLTVV.

In DNA, the CDR3 is TGTGCCAGCAGTGAAGGGGAGGTATCCCTTGGCTACACCTTC. This gives the protein CASSEGEVSLGYTF. The rearrangement joins TRBV25-1 to TRBJ1-2; the D is unclear. This CDR3 comprises 14 residues. V lost 2 bases and J lost 7, with 14 bases in between. From germline, CDR1 is MGHDK and CDR2 SYGVNS.

This chain links TRBV15 with TRBJ2-7, with TRBD1 identical over 8 bases. From germline, CDR1 is LNHNV and CDR2 YYDKDF (reference sequence). CDR3 length: 14 residues. J lost 0 bases, V lost 5 bases, and 3 bases had no gene match. CDR3 bases: TGTGCCACCAGCGGACAGGGCGCCTCCTACGAGCAGTACTTC. Translated, it gives CATSGQGASYEQYF.

In this sample, this clone turned up once. The chain combines TRBV3-1 (or the pseudogene TRBV3-2) with TRBJ2-1, with D uncertain. The CDR3 contains 13 residues. V dropped 0 bases and J dropped 7 bases, with 7 bases sitting between them. The germline V gene encodes CDR1 LGHDT and CDR2 YNNKEL (reference sequence). This CDR3 reads CASSQDNGNEQFF. The DNA for the CDR3 is TGTGCCAGCAGCCAAGATAACGGGAATGAGCAGTTCTTC.

The genes are TRBV5-4 and TRBJ2-1, with 10 bases identical to TRBD1. Per germline, CDR1 SGHNT and CDR2 YYREEE (reference sequence). The junction had 4 bases not matched to a gene; V was cut back by 4 bases and J by 3 bases. The CDR3 covers 15 residues. Written as DNA, the CDR3 is TGTGCCAGCAGCCGGGACAGGGGCAGCTACAATGAGCAGTTCTTC. Its protein is CASSRDRGSYNEQFF.

The chain links TRBV5-1 to TRBJ1-1; D gene uncertain. Trimming stripped 0 bases from V and 4 bases from J, with 13 bases between. This CDR3 comprises 15 residues. Germline values: CDR1 SGHRS, CDR2 YFSETQ. The CDR3 DNA follows: TGCGCCAGCAGCTTGGAGGCGGGATTGAGCACTGAAGCTTTCTTT. It codes for CASSLEAGLSTEAFF. The full variable domain, with the rest looked up from reference TRBV5-1 and TRBJ1-1, is KAGVTQTPRYLIKTRGQQVTLSCSPISGHRSVSWYQQTPGQGLQFLFEYFSETQRNKGNFPGRFSGRQFSNSRSEMNVSTLELGDSALYLCASSLEAGLSTEAFFGQGTRLTVV.

CDR3 amino acids: CASSIDQSGANVLTF. DNA for the CDR3: TGTGCCAGTAGTATCGACCAATCTGGGGCCAACGTCCTGACTTTC. This chain joins TRBV19 and TRBJ2-6; no clear D gene. The CDR3 covers 15 residues. The V and J ends lost 3 bases and 1 base respectively, with 7 bases between them. Germline lookup yields CDR1 LNHDA and CDR2 SQIVND (reference sequence).

V gene TRBV24-1 combines with J gene TRBJ1-2; D possibly corresponds to TRBD1 (5 bases). Trimming left V 1 base short and J 5 bases short, with 19 bases between. Germline loops: CDR1 KGHDR, CDR2 SFDVKD. This CDR3 comprises 17 residues. The CDR3 protein is CATSDFRADQGGYGYTF. The CDR3 region has the DNA TGTGCCACCAGTGATTTCAGAGCAGACCAGGGAGGGTATGGCTACACCTTC.

The chain links TRBV27 to TRBJ2-5; possibly TRBD1 for D (6 bases). Per the germline V gene, CDR1 is MNHEY and CDR2 is SMNVEV (reference sequence). V shed 8 bases and J shed 1 base, with 11 bases lying between them. The CDR3 is 13 amino acids. The CDR3 bases are TGTGCCAGCCGCCAGGGGAGCCAAGAGACCCAGTACTTC. It encodes CASRQGSQETQYF.